Listed below are T cell receptor beta chains from one sample, sequenced in a study of blood T cells in healthy people across ages. TCRdb re-analysed the 5' RACE reads in MiXCR, keeping a single row per CDR3 protein. The sample holds some 780,000 distinct CDR3 sequences, roughly 50% seen once. The source material was blood. The receptors here all came from a man in his forties or fifties in good health. The CDR3 runs from the conserved cysteine through the conserved F or W. The D gene is left open where the match is weak. Size tells how often a clone was seen (once, few, many) or the class of an expanded clone, and some rows leave it out.

V gene	clone size	D gene	J gene	CDR3 DNA	CDR3 protein
TRBV2	many	TRBD2	TRBJ2-5	TGTGCCAGCAGAGGTCGGGCTAGCGGGAGGGCCCAAGAGACCCAGTACTTC	CASRGRASGRAQETQYF
TRBV5-1	.	TRBD2	TRBJ2-7	TGCGCCAGCAGCGGGGGACTAGCGGGTAGAAGCTCCTACGAGCAGTACTTC	CASSGGLAGRSSYEQYF
TRBV29-1	.	TRBD1	TRBJ1-2	TGCAGCGTTGAACGGACAGGGGGGTCAGTTGGCTATGGCTACACCTTC	CSVERTGGSVGYGYTF
TRBV12-3/TRBV12-4	.	.	TRBJ2-4	TGTGCCAGCAGTTTTCTTAGGGAGTCGGCCAAAAACATTCAGTACTTC	CASSFLRESAKNIQYF
TRBV7-2	few	TRBD2	TRBJ2-7	TGTGCCAGCAGCTCATTAGCGGGAGGATTGTCCTACGAGCAGTACTTC	CASSSLAGGLSYEQYF
TRBV29-1	once	.	TRBJ2-1	TGCAGCGTTGAAACGACAGGACTCAACAATGAGCAGTTCTTC	CSVETTGLNNEQFF
TRBV27	.	.	TRBJ2-1	TGTGCCAGCAGTCAAACCTCTAGATCCACTTACAATGAGCAGTTCTTC	CASSQTSRSTYNEQFF
TRBV5-1	.	.	TRBJ1-2	TGCGCCAGCAGTCAAGACGGAAGCTATGGCTACACCTTC	CASSQDGSYGYTF
TRBV12-3/TRBV12-4	few	.	TRBJ2-7	TGTGCCAGCAGCCGTGGGGGCTCCTACAATGAGCAGTACTTC	CASSRGGSYNEQYF
TRBV3-1	few	.	TRBJ2-1	TGTGCCAGCAGCCGAGTAGGGGTTTCACAGTTCTTC	CASSRVGVSQFF
TRBV7-8	many	TRBD2	TRBJ2-5	TGTGCCAGCAGCGCATCTAGCGGGGGAGGAGAGACCCAGTACTTC	CASSASSGGGETQYF
TRBV20-1	.	TRBD1	TRBJ2-7	TGCAGTGCTAGAGATCCCTTAACAGGGGTCTACGAGCAGTACTTC	CSARDPLTGVYEQYF
TRBV5-4	.	TRBD2	TRBJ2-7	TGTGCCAGAAGCGTGGGGACTAGCGGGAGGGCCGGCGAGCAGTACTTC	CARSVGTSGRAGEQYF
TRBV5-4	.	TRBD2	TRBJ2-7	TGTGCCAGCGGGTTACGGACTAGCACCAGCGAGCAGTACTTC	CASGLRTSTSEQYF
TRBV7-9	.	TRBD2	TRBJ2-7	TGTGCCAGCGGGGAGGGCCGTTGGGAGCAGTACTTC	CASGEGRWEQYF
TRBV6-4	few	TRBD1	TRBJ2-1	TGTGCCAGCAGTCCTACAGGGGGGATGAACAATGAGCAGTTCTTC	CASSPTGGMNNEQFF
TRBV4-3	.	.	TRBJ2-3	TGCGCCAGCAGCCAAGATCCGGCTATCAGCACAGATACGCAGTATTTT	CASSQDPAISTDTQYF
TRBV14	.	TRBD1	TRBJ2-5	TGTGCCAGCAGTGGACAGGGGGAGTCGTTCGAGACCCAGTACTTC	CASSGQGESFETQYF
TRBV5-4	.	TRBD1	TRBJ1-2	TGTGCCAGCAGCGCTGGACAGGAGGGATATGGCTACACCTTC	CASSAGQEGYGYTF
TRBV13	.	.	TRBJ2-7	TGTGCCAGCAGCCATGCCCAGGTTTGGGAGCAGTACTTC	CASSHAQVWEQYF
TRBV7-9	.	TRBD1	TRBJ1-1	TGTGCCAGCAGCTTAGCCAGGGACAGGGTTACTGAAGCTTTCTTT	CASSLARDRVTEAFF
TRBV6-5	.	.	TRBJ1-2	TGTGCCAGCAGTTACTTGACTTCAAACCCCTCTAACTATGGCTACACCTTC	CASSYLTSNPSNYGYTF
TRBV5-4	many	.	TRBJ2-5	TGTGCCAGCAGCTTGACCAGGGGGGCAATGGAGACCCAGTACTTC	CASSLTRGAMETQYF
TRBV7-2	few	.	TRBJ1-6	TGTGCCAGCAGCTTTCGGGCAGCTAATTCACCCCTCCACTTT	CASSFRAANSPLHF
TRBV5-1	.	TRBD1	TRBJ2-7	TGCGCCAGCAGCGCGTACCAGAGGACAGGGGTCTCCTACGAGCAGTACTTC	CASSAYQRTGVSYEQYF
TRBV29-1	.	.	TRBJ1-2	TGCAGCGTTGTCAGAGCCCTCTATGGCTACACCTTC	CSVVRALYGYTF
TRBV5-1	.	.	TRBJ2-7	TGCGCCAGCAGGAAAGGGAGTCCCCTAAATGAGCAGTACTTC	CASRKGSPLNEQYF
TRBV9	.	.	TRBJ2-7	TGTGCCAGCAGCGTAGACCCCGGGGACTACGAGCAGTACTTC	CASSVDPGDYEQYF
TRBV29-1	.	.	TRBJ1-1	TGCAGCGTTGAACGGGGATCCACTGAAGCTTTCTTT	CSVERGSTEAFF
TRBV7-9	.	.	TRBJ2-5	TGTGCCAGCAGCCCCTTGGGGGGATACTTGATGGAGACCCAGTACTTC	CASSPLGGYLMETQYF
TRBV28	.	TRBD1	TRBJ2-7	TGTGCCAGCAGTACCGGGACAGGGTTCCACGAGCAGTACTTC	CASSTGTGFHEQYF
TRBV4-1	.	TRBD2	TRBJ2-1	TGCGCCAGCAGCCAAGATCGAGGGGACTACGAGCAGTTCTTC	CASSQDRGDYEQFF
TRBV6-5	.	.	TRBJ2-1	TGTGCCAGCAGGAAAGCAGGGCAGTACCGATTAAATGAGCAGTTCTTC	CASRKAGQYRLNEQFF
TRBV7-3	.	.	TRBJ2-3	TGTGCCAGCAGCTTTCAAAAGAGTAGCACAGATACGCAGTATTTT	CASSFQKSSTDTQYF
TRBV27	few	.	TRBJ1-2	TGTGCCAGCAGTTTAAACAGGGTCGACTATGGCTACACCTTC	CASSLNRVDYGYTF
TRBV20-1	.	TRBD2	TRBJ2-5	TGCAGTGCTAGATCTAGCGGGGGGTCCCTACGCCAAGAGACCCAGTACTTC	CSARSSGGSLRQETQYF
TRBV28	.	.	TRBJ2-1	TGTGCCAGCAGAGAGGGGGTAATAAGTCGCAATGAGCAGTTCTTC	CASREGVISRNEQFF
TRBV6-5	few	.	TRBJ2-1	TGTGCCAGCAGTTGGGCAGATACCTACAATGAGCAGTTCTTC	CASSWADTYNEQFF
TRBV10-3	.	TRBD2	TRBJ2-7	TGTGCCATCAGCGGGACTAGCGGGATAATCGGACTAAACGAGCAGTACTTC	CAISGTSGIIGLNEQYF
TRBV30	.	.	TRBJ2-3	TGTGCCTGGAGTGTACTTAGGGAGGCTACGCAGTATTTT	CAWSVLREATQYF
TRBV20-1	.	.	TRBJ1-3	TGCAGTGCTGCCCTCTCTGGAAACACCATATATTTT	CSAALSGNTIYF
TRBV9	few	.	TRBJ2-6	TGTGCCAGCAGCCGGACGGAGACTGGGGCCAACGTCCTGACTTTC	CASSRTETGANVLTF
TRBV29-1	.	TRBD1	TRBJ2-2	TGCAGCGTTGGACAGGGGCGAAACACCGGGGAGCTGTTTTTT	CSVGQGRNTGELFF
TRBV15	.	.	TRBJ1-2	TGTGCCACCAGCTCGCCCCGGGAGGGTTTGGTCTATGACTACACCTTC	CATSSPREGLVYDYTF
TRBV6-2/TRBV6-3	.	.	TRBJ1-1	TGTGCCAGCAGTTACTCGGGTGGCGGGCTGAACACTGAAGCTTTCTTT	CASSYSGGGLNTEAFF
TRBV28	.	TRBD2	TRBJ2-7	TGTGCCAGCAGTTTATCTCCCGGACTAGGTTCCGAGCAGTACTTC	CASSLSPGLGSEQYF
TRBV7-9	.	.	TRBJ2-3	TGTGCCAGCAGCGAAAGCGGAGACTCTAGCACAGATACGCAGTATTTT	CASSESGDSSTDTQYF
TRBV20-1	.	.	TRBJ1-5	TGCAGTGCTAGAGACCCGCTCGAGTATAGCAATCAGCCCCAGCATTTT	CSARDPLEYSNQPQHF